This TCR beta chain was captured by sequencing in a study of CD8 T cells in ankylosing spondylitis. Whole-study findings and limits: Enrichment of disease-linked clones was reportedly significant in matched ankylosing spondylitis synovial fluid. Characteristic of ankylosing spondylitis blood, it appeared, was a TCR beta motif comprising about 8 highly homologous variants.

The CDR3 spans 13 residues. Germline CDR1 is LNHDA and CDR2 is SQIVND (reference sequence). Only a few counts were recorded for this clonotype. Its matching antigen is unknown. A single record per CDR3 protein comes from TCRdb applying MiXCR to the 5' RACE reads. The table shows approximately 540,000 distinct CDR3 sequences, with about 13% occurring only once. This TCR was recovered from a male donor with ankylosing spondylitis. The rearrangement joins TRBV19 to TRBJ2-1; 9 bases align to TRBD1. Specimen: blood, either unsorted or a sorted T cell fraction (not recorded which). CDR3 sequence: CAVRTGVYNEQFF. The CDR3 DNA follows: TGTGCAGTACGGACAGGGGTTTACAATGAGCAGTTCTTC. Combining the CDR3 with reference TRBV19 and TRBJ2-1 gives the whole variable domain DGGITQSPKYLFRKEGQNVTLSCEQNLNHDAMYWYRQDPGQGLRLIYYSQIVNDFQKGDIAEGYSVSREKKESFPLTVTSAQKNPTAFYLCAVRTGVYNEQFFGPGTRLTVL.